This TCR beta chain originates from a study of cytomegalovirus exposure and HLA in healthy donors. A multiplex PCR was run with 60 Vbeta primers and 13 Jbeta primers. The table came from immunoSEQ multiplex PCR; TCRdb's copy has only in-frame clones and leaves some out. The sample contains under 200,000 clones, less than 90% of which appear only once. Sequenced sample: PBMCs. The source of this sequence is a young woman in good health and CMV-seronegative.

CDR3 sequence (DNA): TGTGCCAGCAGTTACTCTTCCTCGGGAACGCAGTATTTT. Its protein is CASSYSSSGTQYF. This sequence joins TRBV6-6 and TRBJ2-3, with D possibly TRBD2 on 5 matching bases. CDR1 is MNHNY and CDR2 is SVGAGI in the germline V gene (reference sequence). This CDR3 spans 13 amino acids. V was shortened by 0 bases and J by 9 bases, with 10 bases between the two germline ends.